These T cell receptor beta chains were read from a single sample in a study of blood T cell repertoires in COVID-19. Clones were read by immunoSEQ multiplex PCR, and TCRdb kept only the in-frame ones, dropping some. Here the sample spans tens of thousands of clones, 89% being singletons. Sequencing was performed on peripheral blood. Receptor source: a human donor with acute or convalescent COVID-19. The donor label of this sample is uncertain. The CDR3 runs from the conserved cysteine through the conserved F or W. The D gene is left open where the match is weak. Clone size is given for some rows only: seen once, a few or many times, or a class if the clone is expanded.

d_call j_call clone_size v_call cdr3_aa cdr3_nt
TRBD2 TRBJ2-5 . TRBV20-1 CSASGLAVRQETQYF TGCAGTGCTAGTGGGCTAGCGGTAAGGCAAGAGACCCAGTACTTC
. TRBJ1-2 . TRBV5-1 CASSRGDYGYTF TGCGCCAGCAGCCGGGGGGACTATGGCTACACCTTC
. TRBJ2-7 . TRBV5-4 CASSRGQFYEQYF TGTGCCAGCAGTCGTGGACAGTTCTACGAGCAGTACTTC
. TRBJ1-6 few TRBV10-2 CASEGGNSPLHF TGCGCCTCTGAAGGGGGAAATTCACCCCTCCACTTT
TRBD2 TRBJ2-1 . TRBV10-1 CASSESRGRSFNEQFF TGCGCCAGCAGTGAGTCCCGCGGGAGATCGTTCAATGAGCAGTTCTTC
TRBD1 TRBJ1-2 once TRBV27 CASSLGTGTYGYTF TGTGCCAGCAGTCTTGGGACAGGAACCTATGGCTACACCTTC
. TRBJ2-6 . TRBV9 CASSVSGANVLTF TGTGCCAGCAGCGTTTCAGGGGCCAACGTCCTGACTTTC
. TRBJ1-2 . TRBV10-3 CAISVTGLNGYTF TGTGCCATCAGTGTTACAGGGCTAAACGGCTACACCTTC
. TRBJ1-1 . TRBV11-2 CASSRDSYTEAFF TGTGCCAGCAGCCGCGACAGTTACACTGAAGCTTTCTTT
. TRBJ2-2 once TRBV5-4 CASRAEITGELFF TGTGCCAGCAGGGCGGAGATCACCGGGGAGCTGTTTTTT
TRBD2 TRBJ2-3 . TRBV6-6 CASKDSGGVDTQYF TGTGCCAGCAAAGATAGCGGGGGGGTGGATACGCAGTATTTT
TRBD1 TRBJ2-3 once TRBV5-6 CASSLVTGGEPQYF TGTGCCAGCAGCTTGGTGACAGGGGGGGAACCCCAGTATTTT
. TRBJ2-3 . TRBV19 CATKDRLVVDTQYF TGTGCCACGAAGGATCGGCTAGTCGTGGATACGCAGTATTTT
TRBD1 TRBJ2-3 . TRBV19 CASSSDRGRTDTQYF TGTGCCAGTAGTAGCGACAGGGGGCGAACAGATACGCAGTATTTT
TRBD2 TRBJ2-1 . TRBV18 CASSPGLAYEQFF TGTGCCAGCTCACCAGGACTAGCATATGAGCAGTTCTTC
TRBD1 TRBJ1-5 . TRBV28 CASSTTGTGVGNQPQHF TGTGCCAGCAGTACTACCGGGACAGGGGTTGGCAATCAGCCCCAGCATTTT
. TRBJ1-2 . TRBV19 CASSIRSGYTF TGTGCCAGTAGTATCAGGTCTGGCTACACCTTC
TRBD1 TRBJ2-5 . TRBV7-7 CASSLAGTGETQYF TGTGCTAGCAGCTTGGCCGGGACAGGAGAGACCCAGTACTTC
TRBD2 TRBJ2-1 . TRBV4-2 CASSQIAGGPNEQFF TGTGCCAGCAGCCAAATAGCGGGAGGGCCGAATGAGCAGTTCTTC
TRBD2 TRBJ2-1 . TRBV7-8 CASSLARLAGGGNEQFF TGTGCCAGCAGCTTAGCGCGTCTAGCGGGAGGGGGCAATGAGCAGTTCTTC
. TRBJ1-2 . TRBV11-3 CASRGGYTF TGTGCCAGTCGGGGAGGCTACACCTTC
TRBD1 TRBJ1-6 once TRBV4-3 CASSQVGAGQGNSPLHF TGCGCCAGCAGCCAAGTGGGTGCCGGACAGGGGAACTCACCCCTCCACTTT
TRBD1 TRBJ2-5 . TRBV5-1 CASSHGQGQETQYF TGCGCCAGCAGCCACGGACAGGGGCAAGAGACCCAGTACTTC
. TRBJ2-1 . TRBV7-2 CASSPNRGGSYNEQFF TGTGCCAGCAGCCCCAATAGGGGGGGGTCATACAATGAGCAGTTCTTC
TRBD1 TRBJ1-6 . TRBV6-5 CASSYRQGPSPLHF TGTGCCAGCAGTTACAGACAGGGGCCCTCACCCCTCCACTTT
. TRBJ1-6 few TRBV6-6 CASSYSQGTNSPLHF TGTGCCAGCAGTTACTCGCAGGGTACGAATTCACCCCTCCACTTT
TRBD2 TRBJ2-1 . TRBV5-1 CASSPDGLAGSNEQFF TGCGCCAGCAGCCCCGACGGACTAGCGGGTTCGAATGAGCAGTTCTTC
TRBD1 TRBJ2-3 . TRBV7-9 CASSQGESVDTQYF TGTGCCAGCAGCCAGGGGGAGTCCGTAGATACGCAGTATTTT
. TRBJ2-5 . TRBV6-5 CASRSGWAEETQYF TGTGCCAGCAGGTCAGGGTGGGCTGAAGAGACCCAGTACTTC
TRBD1 TRBJ1-2 . TRBV9 CASSVAGTGAKGYTF TGTGCCAGCAGCGTAGCCGGGACAGGGGCGAAGGGCTACACCTTC
TRBD1 TRBJ2-3 . TRBV18 CASSPTGADTQYF TGTGCCAGCTCACCGACAGGGGCAGATACGCAGTATTTT
TRBD1 TRBJ1-6 . TRBV27 CASSLSGQIYNSPLHF TGTGCCAGCAGTCTTTCGGGACAGATCTATAATTCACCCCTCCACTTT
TRBD1 TRBJ2-7 . TRBV5-1 CASRTGTGGHEQYF TGCGCCAGCAGAACCGGGACAGGGGGCCACGAGCAGTACTTC
TRBD2 TRBJ2-2 . TRBV11-2 CASSLARWEGTGELFF TGTGCCAGCAGCTTAGCTAGATGGGAGGGCACCGGGGAGCTGTTTTTT
TRBD1 TRBJ2-7 . TRBV2 CATSGQGTYEQYF TGTGCCACCAGTGGACAGGGTACGTACGAGCAGTACTTC
TRBD1 TRBJ1-6 . TRBV2 CASSGTGIYTPLHF TGTGCCAGCAGTGGGACAGGGATTTATACACCCCTCCACTTT
TRBD2 TRBJ2-5 . TRBV5-1 CASSLPRTSGSMETQYF TGCGCCAGCAGCTTGCCGAGGACTAGCGGGAGTATGGAGACCCAGTACTTC
TRBD2 TRBJ2-7 . TRBV6-4 CASSLTSGRASYEQYF TGTGCCAGCAGCCTGACTAGCGGGAGGGCCTCCTACGAGCAGTACTTC
TRBD2 TRBJ2-2 . TRBV19 CASTKGLAGASDTGELFF TGTGCCAGTACCAAGGGACTAGCGGGAGCGTCGGACACCGGGGAGCTGTTTTTT
. TRBJ2-6 . TRBV28 CASSLGGTGANVLTF TGTGCCAGCAGTTTAGGAGGGACTGGGGCCAACGTCCTGACTTTC
. TRBJ1-2 . TRBV27 CASSLGGDPSGYTF TGTGCCAGCAGTTTAGGGGGGGACCCCTCTGGCTACACCTTC
. TRBJ1-2 . TRBV9 CASSAGTVHYGYTF TGTGCCAGCAGCGCCGGAACAGTGCACTATGGCTACACCTTC
TRBD1 TRBJ1-6 . TRBV5-1 CASSSGQGNSPLHF TGCGCCAGCAGCTCGGGACAGGGAAATTCACCCCTCCACTTT
TRBD2 TRBJ2-1 . TRBV9 CASSFRTSGRNEQFF TGTGCCAGCAGCTTCCGGACTAGCGGGAGGAATGAGCAGTTCTTC
TRBD2 TRBJ2-7 . TRBV28 CASSRPGTSVYEQYF TGTGCCAGCTCAAGACCCGGGACTAGCGTTTACGAGCAGTACTTC
. TRBJ2-4 . TRBV27 CASSLSYPFSTRGSKNIQYF TGTGCCAGCAGTTTATCGTATCCATTTTCGACCCGAGGGTCAAAAAACATTCAGTACTTC
. TRBJ2-5 . TRBV11-2 CASSLVGLFQETQYF TGTGCCAGCAGCTTAGTGGGGCTCTTTCAAGAGACCCAGTACTTC
. TRBJ1-5 . TRBV21-1 CASGNHFSNQPQHF TGTGCCAGCGGCAACCATTTTAGCAATCAGCCCCAGCATTTT
. TRBJ1-1 . TRBV18 CASSPTGSTEAFF TGTGCCAGCTCACCCACAGGGTCCACTGAAGCTTTCTTT
TRBD2 TRBJ2-1 . TRBV2 CASNRQRGGRYEQFF TGTGCCAGCAATCGGCAGCGGGGGGGCCGCTATGAGCAGTTCTTC
. TRBJ2-5 . TRBV12-3/TRBV12-4 CASSIQETQYF TGTGCCAGCAGCATCCAAGAGACCCAGTACTTC
. TRBJ2-2 . TRBV7-3 CASSLRAPQGTNTGELFF TGTGCCAGCAGCTTAAGGGCCCCGCAGGGTACAAACACCGGGGAGCTGTTTTTT
. TRBJ1-1 . TRBV6-6 CASSQHGTEAFF TGTGCCAGCAGCCAACATGGCACGGAGGCTTTCTTT
TRBD1 TRBJ2-1 . TRBV3-1/TRBV3-2 CASSHGTGKYNEQFF TGTGCCAGCAGCCATGGGACAGGAAAATACAATGAGCAGTTCTTC
TRBD1 TRBJ1-1 . TRBV19 CASSEQGLQYTEAFF TGTGCCAGTAGTGAACAGGGGCTACAGTACACTGAAGCTTTCTTT
TRBD1 TRBJ2-7 . TRBV5-1 CASSFSGGAYEQYF TGCGCCAGCAGCTTTTCAGGGGGCGCGTACGAGCAGTACTTC
. TRBJ2-5 . TRBV7-2 CASSTGIREETQYF TGTGCCAGCAGCACCGGGATAAGAGAAGAGACCCAGTACTTC
. TRBJ1-5 . TRBV7-2 CASSSQSNQPQHF TGTGCCAGCAGCTCACAAAGCAATCAGCCCCAGCATTTT